The 17 T cell receptor beta chains reported below all come from one sample, sequenced in a study of T-cell memory formation after mild COVID-19. TCRdb reprocessed the 5' RACE reads via MiXCR and lists one record per CDR3 protein. Of 400,000 or so distinct CDR3 sequences in the sample, around 20% were seen once. The sequenced sample consisted of PBMCs or a T cell subset sorted from them (not recorded which). These receptors originate from an adult woman who had mild COVID-19 (a few samples of this study predate the infection). Cell type and time point are not known.

The chain uses TRBV3-1 and TRBJ1-5; D is possibly TRBD1 (5 bases). CDR1 and CDR2 from the germline V gene are LGHDT and YNNKEL (reference sequence). The CDR3 totals 16 residues. V was shortened by 1 base and J by 0 bases, with 10 bases between the two germline ends. The CDR3 reads CASSQAYGGSNQPQHF. CDR3 nucleotide sequence: TGTGCCAGCAGCCAAGCCTATGGGGGTAGCAATCAGCCCCAGCATTTT. The whole variable domain, remainder taken from reference TRBV3-1 and TRBJ1-5, is DTAVSQTPKYLVTQMGNDKSIKCEQNLGHDTMYWYKQDSKKFLKIMFSYNNKELIINETVPNRFSPKSPDKAHLNLHINSLELGDSAVYFCASSQAYGGSNQPQHFGDGTRLSIL.

V gene TRBV2 combines with J gene TRBJ1-1; D not resolved. The CDR3 sequence is 16 residues long. Germline V lookup: CDR1 SNHLY, CDR2 FYNNEI. V lost 6 bases and J lost 3, with 20 bases in between. The CDR3, as DNA: TGTGCCAGCAGCGTTGGAAAGGGAGGATCATACACTGAAGCTTTCTTT. Translation gives CASSVGKGGSYTEAFF.

The genes are TRBV3-1 and TRBJ1-2; TRBD1 might be the D (6 bases). The ends were cut back, 0 bases at V and 4 bases at J, with 12 bases in the middle. CDR3 size: 15 residues. The germline V gene has CDR1 LGHDT and CDR2 YNNKEL (reference sequence). The CDR3 nucleotides are TGTGCCAGCAGCCAAGAGAGTCGGGGGCTCTATGGCTACACCTTC. This encodes CASSQESRGLYGYTF.

V is TRBV5-1 and J is TRBJ2-6; D is undetermined. The CDR3 is 17 amino acids. Trimming removed 4 bases at V and 4 bases at J, with 18 bases between. Germline lookup yields CDR1 SGHRS and CDR2 YFSETQ. The CDR3, as DNA: TGCGCCAGCAGCCTAACCTTTAGCACCCTCGGGGCCAACGTCCTGACTTTC. It is translated as CASSLTFSTLGANVLTF.

The rearrangement uses TRBV7-3 and TRBJ2-3; TRBD1 or TRBD2 may be the D gene (5 bases each). Germline V gene lookup returns CDR1 SGHTA and CDR2 FQGTGA. The CDR3 runs to 14 residues. V lost 4 bases and J 6 bases, leaving 14 bases between the germline ends. The CDR3 DNA reads as TGTGCCAGCAGCTCTAGCTGGGACGAGGATACGCAGTATTTT. Protein product: CASSSSWDEDTQYF.

This clonotype has ten or more counts. The chain combines TRBV7-3 with TRBJ1-1, with D hard to call. Trimming cost V 1 base and J 0 bases, with 3 bases left between them. The CDR3 consists of 13 residues. CDR1 and CDR2 from the germline V gene are SGHTA and FQGTGA. The CDR3 DNA sequence: TGTGCCAGCAGCTTAAGTATGAACACTGAAGCTTTCTTT. Its translation: CASSLSMNTEAFF.

This chain connects TRBV29-1 to TRBJ2-5; D uncertain. The CDR3 length is 13 residues. Trimming stripped 3 bases from V and 4 bases from J, with 12 bases between. The germline V gene encodes CDR1 SQVTM and CDR2 ANQGSEA. CDR3 protein: CSVEGSSSETQYF. The CDR3 DNA reads as TGCAGCGTTGAGGGCAGCTCGTCAGAGACCCAGTACTTC. Combining the CDR3 with reference TRBV29-1 and TRBJ2-5 gives the whole variable domain SAVISQKPSRDICQRGTSLTIQCQVDSQVTMMFWYRQQPGQSLTLIATANQGSEATYESGFVIDKFPISRPNLTFSTLTVSNMSPEDSSIYLCSVEGSSSETQYFGPGTRLLVL.

The rearrangement uses TRBV27 and TRBJ2-1; TRBD2 matches 7 bases. The CDR3 length is 15 residues. J was trimmed by 1 base and V by 4 bases; bases with no gene match: 4. In germline, CDR1 is MNHEY, CDR2 SMNVEV (reference sequence). CDR3 sequence (DNA): TGTGCCAGCAGTTCCGGGGGGACTTCCTACAATGAGCAGTTCTTC. Translated, it gives CASSSGGTSYNEQFF.

This chain connects TRBV20-1 to TRBJ1-6; weak D call: TRBD1 (6 bases). With 1 base removed from V and 8 bases from J, the gap between germline ends came to 18 bases. There are 16 residues in the CDR3. Germline CDR1 DFQATT, CDR2 SNEGSKA (reference sequence). In DNA, the CDR3 is TGCAGTGCTAGAGGGGATACAGGGCCGGTCGATTCACCCCTCCACTTT. Encoded protein: CSARGDTGPVDSPLHF.

The rearrangement joins TRBV27 to TRBJ2-7; D is perhaps TRBD2 (5 bases). This CDR3 has 13 amino acids. Looked up from germline, CDR1 is MNHEY and CDR2 is SMNVEV (reference sequence). Deletions cut 6 bases from V and 3 bases from J, with 12 bases between. CDR3 DNA: TGTGCCAGCAGCCGTCGGGGAAACTACGAGCAGTACTTC. This translates into CASSRRGNYEQYF.

There are a few counts of this clonotype. The chain has TRBV10-3 and TRBJ1-5; D unresolved. V shed 8 bases and J shed 2 bases, with 16 bases lying between them. This CDR3 region has 15 residues. The V gene's germline CDR1 is ENHRY and CDR2 SYGVKD. The CDR3 here is CAIEVFGGRNQPQHF. In nucleotides, the CDR3 is TGTGCCATCGAAGTTTTTGGAGGGCGCAATCAGCCCCAGCATTTT.

The rearrangement joins TRBV10-3 to TRBJ2-5; weak D call: TRBD1 (5 bases). This CDR3 comprises 12 residues. Per germline, CDR1 ENHRY and CDR2 SYGVKD. V shed 6 bases and J shed 1 base, with 6 bases lying between them. CDR3 sequence (DNA): TGTGCCATCAGGGGGCCCCAAGAGACCCAGTACTTC. Translating it yields CAIRGPQETQYF.

The rearrangement joins TRBV4-2 to TRBJ2-1; the D gene is possibly TRBD1 (5 bases). The germline gives CDR1 LGHNA, CDR2 YNFKEQ. V was pared by 0 bases and J by 1 base, with 16 bases between. This CDR3 has 18 residues. The CDR3 protein is CASSQDVLSGWSYNEQFF. CDR3 coding DNA: TGTGCCAGCAGCCAAGATGTTCTCTCAGGGTGGTCCTACAATGAGCAGTTCTTC.

The chain couples TRBV12-3 or TRBV12-4 to TRBJ2-2, with D hard to call. CDR3 length equals 13 residues. V dropped 10 bases and J dropped 5 bases, with 14 bases sitting between them. CDR3 nucleotides: TGTGCCACCCTCAAGTGGAAAACCGGGGAGCTGTTTTTT. Translating gives CATLKWKTGELFF.

The J gene is TRBJ1-5, the V gene TRBV12-3 or TRBV12-4; no reliable D call. V was clipped by 6 bases and J by 3 bases, with 12 bases between them. This CDR3 is built from 14 residues. The CDR3 DNA reads TGTGCCAGCAGATGGGCCGGGGTCAATCAGCCCCAGCATTTT. Translated, it gives CASRWAGVNQPQHF.

This chain connects TRBV5-1 to TRBJ2-5, with a possible D match to TRBD1 (6 bases). The V end lost 0 bases, the J end lost 2 bases, and 14 bases lay between the germline ends. Germline CDR1 reads SGHRS; CDR2 reads YFSETQ. The CDR3 loop spans 16 amino acids. The CDR3 DNA follows: TGCGCCAGCAGCTTGGATCAGGGGAGAAGGCAAGAGACCCAGTACTTC. Protein product: CASSLDQGRRQETQYF.

The sample holds a few counts of this clonotype. The V call is TRBV30, the J call TRBJ1-2; D remains ambiguous. This CDR3 is 12 amino acids long. CDR1 GTSNPN and CDR2 SVGIG come from the germline V gene (reference sequence). The V end was cut by 7 bases, the J end by 4 bases, with 13 bases between. Here the CDR3 DNA reads TGTGCCTCCAACCCGGCAGCCTATGGCTACACCTTC. The encoded protein is CASNPAAYGYTF.